A selection of T cell receptor beta chains follows, all from one sample in a study of radiation and T cells in renal cell carcinoma. The assay was immunoSEQ multiplex PCR, and TCRdb's table has in-frame clones only and misses some. The repertoire has 70,000 to 100,000 clones, 80% to 90% of them found once; the top ten carry approximately 22%. This sample comprised blood, obtained from a patient whose treatment included radiotherapy and nephrectomy. The origin of the receptors is a woman between 50 and 59 years old with renal cell carcinoma. Each CDR3 is given with its conserved first and last residue. A D gene is named only where the DNA matches it firmly. Size is stated for part of the rows, as once, few or many counts, or as a class when the clone is expanded.

v_call	j_call	clone_size	d_call	cdr3_aa	cdr3_nt
TRBV9	TRBJ2-5	-	-	CASSVDPMRGETQYF	TGTGCCAGCAGCGTAGATCCGATGAGGGGAGAGACCCAGTACTTC
TRBV15	TRBJ1-5	once	-	CATNIHSNQPQHF	TGTGCCACCAATATCCATAGCAATCAGCCCCAGCATTTT
TRBV19	TRBJ2-5	-	-	CASSNPSTWTAETQYF	TGTGCCAGTAGTAACCCATCGACCTGGACAGCCGAGACCCAGTACTTC
TRBV27	TRBJ2-1	-	TRBD2	CASSLYRISGGLNEQFF	TGTGCCAGCAGTTTATACCGAATAAGCGGGGGTCTTAATGAGCAGTTCTTC
TRBV20-1	TRBJ1-2	-	-	CSAMSGYGYTF	TGCAGTGCTATGTCCGGCTATGGCTACACCTTC
TRBV4-3	TRBJ1-4	-	-	CASSQGPWRTTNEKLFF	TGCGCCAGCAGCCAAGGCCCATGGCGAACAACTAATGAAAAACTGTTTTTT
TRBV4-1	TRBJ1-4	-	-	CASSQDGGGTNEKLFF	TGCGCCAGCAGCCAAGATGGGGGAGGGACTAATGAAAAACTGTTTTTT
TRBV7-7	TRBJ2-1	-	TRBD2	CASSCPGLAFADEQFF	TGTGCTAGCAGCTGCCCGGGACTAGCCTTTGCGGATGAGCAGTTCTTC
TRBV2	TRBJ2-2	-	-	CASTPGAHVGELFF	TGTGCCAGCACTCCAGGGGCGCATGTCGGGGAGCTGTTTTTT
TRBV6-1	TRBJ1-2	once	TRBD1	CASSLDRVDGYTF	TGTGCCAGCAGTCTTGACAGGGTGGATGGCTACACCTTC
TRBV6-5	TRBJ1-5	few	TRBD1	CASSRQGWQPQHF	TGTGCCAGCAGCCGACAGGGTTGGCAGCCCCAGCATTTT
TRBV27	TRBJ2-3	-	-	CASKRLSTDTQYF	TGTGCCAGCAAACGACTGAGCACAGATACGCAGTATTTT
TRBV7-2	TRBJ2-3	-	TRBD2	CASSLGSGGARDTQYF	TGTGCCAGCAGCTTAGGGAGCGGGGGGGCCAGAGATACGCAGTATTTT
TRBV5-5	TRBJ2-5	-	-	CASSLGHRETQYF	TGTGCCAGCAGCTTGGGACATCGGGAGACCCAGTACTTC
TRBV28	TRBJ1-2	few	-	CASSLGHVGYTF	TGTGCCAGCAGTCTCGGCCACGTCGGCTACACCTTC
TRBV14	TRBJ2-7	-	TRBD2	CASSQDHPPGLAGYPLAHEQYF	TGTGCCAGCAGCCAAGATCATCCGCCGGGACTAGCGGGATACCCCCTAGCCCACGAGCAGTACTTC